This T cell receptor beta chain was recorded in a study of T cell clonality in common variable immunodeficiency. With respect to this clone: The target antigen is unknown. The missing CDR3 end, 3 residues past where the read stops, is filled in from the germline J gene.

Whole-study results and caveats: Compared with healthy controls, CVID subjects showed increased TCRbeta clonality, mostly in about a third. Common variable immunodeficiency TCR beta sequences reportedly had fewer deletions and N-nucleotide insertions. Shared TCRbeta clones were fewer between CVID subjects than controls.

The V gene's germline CDR1 is LNHDA and CDR2 SQIVND (reference sequence). The CDR3 covers 16 residues. Trimming pared 2 bases from V and 5 bases from J, leaving 15 bases between. TCRdb's copy holds only in-frame clones and misses some; the assay was immunoSEQ multiplex PCR. Reported are roughly 7,300 clones, none seen only once; the ten largest carry about 20%. Caucasian heritage predominated among both patients and controls. Heparinized whole blood, roughly 5 to 8 ml, came from each donor. The sequencing input was peripheral blood mononuclear cells. The sequence came from a human donor with common variable immunodeficiency. The chain joins TRBV19 to TRBJ2-2, with D perhaps TRBD2 (6 bases). The CDR3 sequence: CASSIFSGRGTGELFF. Partial CDR3 DNA: TGTGCCAGTAGTATATTTTCAGGGCGGGGAACCGGGGAG.